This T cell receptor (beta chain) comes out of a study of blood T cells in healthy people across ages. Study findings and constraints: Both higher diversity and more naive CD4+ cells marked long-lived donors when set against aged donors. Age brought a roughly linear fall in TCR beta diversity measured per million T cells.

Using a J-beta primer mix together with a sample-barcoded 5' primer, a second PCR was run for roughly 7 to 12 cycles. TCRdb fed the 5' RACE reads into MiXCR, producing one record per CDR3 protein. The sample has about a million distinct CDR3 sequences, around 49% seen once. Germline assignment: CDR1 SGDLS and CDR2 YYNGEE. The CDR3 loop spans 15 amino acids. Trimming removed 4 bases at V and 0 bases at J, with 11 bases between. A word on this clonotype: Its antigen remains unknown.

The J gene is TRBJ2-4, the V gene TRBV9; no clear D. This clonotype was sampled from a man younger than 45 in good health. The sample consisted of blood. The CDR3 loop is CASSPHRIAKNIQYF. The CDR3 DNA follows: TGTGCCAGCAGCCCCCACCGAATAGCCAAAAACATTCAGTACTTC.